Included here is one TCR beta chain sequence, with context. Antigen: not known. Included in the TCR beta cDNA libraries were unique molecular identifiers. When roughly 0.85 to 11 million T cells were used, they gave hundreds of thousands of cDNA molecules. TCRdb used MiXCR to reprocess the PCR reads, holding one entry per CDR3 protein. The sample comprises 600,000 to 750,000 distinct CDR3 sequences, about 60% of which are singletons, and about 11% rests with the top ten. The CDR3 spans 14 residues. With 2 bases removed from V and 7 bases from J, the gap between germline ends came to 15 bases. The sample is drawn from a study of post-analysis software for immune sequencing data. At the level of the study: Both relapsing-remitting and secondary progressive multiple sclerosis featured among the disease courses, as did progressive-relapsing multiple sclerosis.

Points from the study as a whole: Strong co-clustering by F measure was seen for same-batch samples. The five TRBV segments detected at higher frequency in patients than in controls included TRBV5-6, TRBV5-1 and TRBV20-1.

V and J are TRBV12-3 or TRBV12-4 and TRBJ2-7; a weak D match, TRBD2 (5 bases). Material for sequencing was blood. The source is a girl aged 2-15 years with multiple sclerosis. The CDR3 nucleotides are TGTGCCAGCAGTTTAAGGCGGGCCTTAGGGGAGCAGTACTTC. Protein: CASSLRRALGEQYF.